Shown below are 19 T cell receptor beta chains from a single sample sequenced in a study of vaccination and CD4 T cells after COVID-19. The treatment is: approximately nine-day PBMC culture with coronavirus spike peptide pools or control peptides (ViraFEST assay). Oncomine TCR Beta short-read sequencing was applied to DNA from cultured CD4+ T cells. Via MiXCR, TCRdb re-called the PCR reads, giving one row per CDR3 protein. Of over 11,000 distinct CDR3 sequences listed, 20% to 25% are singletons. These receptors' targets are unknown. Sequences were derived from CD4+ T cells from blood, cultured in vitro, sampled after SARS-CoV-2 vaccination. Source of these receptors: a human donor who had recovered from COVID-19.

The gene calls are TRBV6-1 and TRBJ2-7, with D perhaps assigned TRBD1 or TRBD2 (5 bases each). The germline V gene encodes CDR1 MNHNS and CDR2 SASEGT. This CDR3 is built from 14 residues. Between the trimmed V and J ends, which lost 4 bases and 6 bases, there was a span of 16 bases. The CDR3: CASSAHPEGSEQYF. The CDR3 DNA sequence: TGTGCCAGCAGTGCACACCCCGAGGGGAGCGAGCAGTACTTC.

This clonotype was counted a few times. This sequence joins TRBV15 and TRBJ1-1; perhaps TRBD1 as D (5 bases). Per the germline V gene, CDR1 is LNHNV and CDR2 is YYDKDF (reference sequence). V shed 2 bases and J shed 4 bases, with 11 bases lying between them. The CDR3 covers 14 residues. This CDR3 reads CATSRQGQGTEAFF. The CDR3 DNA reads TGTGCCACCAGCAGACAGGGCCAGGGCACTGAAGCTTTCTTT.

There are a few counts of this clonotype. The gene calls are TRBV7-2 and TRBJ2-7, with TRBD1 identical over 7 bases. CDR3 length: 14 residues. With 5 bases clipped from V and 2 bases from J, the junction kept 6 bases outside the gene matches. The germline V gene has CDR1 SGHTA and CDR2 FQGNSA. CDR3 nucleotides: TGTGCCAGCAGCCACCAGACAGGGACCTACGAGCAGTACTTC. It specifies CASSHQTGTYEQYF.

This clonotype occurred a few times. This chain connects TRBV11-3 to TRBJ2-1; 9 bases are a match to TRBD1. The CDR3 totals 18 residues. With V trimmed by 1 base and J by 0 bases, 7 bases remained unmatched. Germline V gives CDR1 SGHNT, CDR2 YENEEA. Here the CDR3 reads CASSLGTGGLSSYNEQFF. The CDR3 bases are TGTGCCAGCAGCTTAGGTACAGGGGGCCTTAGCTCCTACAATGAGCAGTTCTTC.

The CDR3, as DNA: TGTGCCAGCACCAACGGGGGACTACTTTCACCCCTCCACTTT. It translates to CASTNGGLLSPLHF. V usage is TRBV6-2 or TRBV6-3 and J usage is TRBJ1-6, with a possible D match to TRBD1 (5 bases). The germline CDR1 and CDR2 sequences are MNHEY and SVGEGT. This CDR3 comprises 14 residues. V was shortened by 7 bases and J by 9 bases, with 16 bases between the two germline ends.

In this sample, this clonotype turned up a few times. The rearrangement joins TRBV7-9 to TRBJ1-3, with D hard to call. The germline V and J ends were trimmed by 1 base and 0 bases, with 7 bases remaining between them. CDR1 and CDR2 (germline): SEHNR, FQNEAQ (reference sequence). The CDR3 sequence is 15 residues long. The DNA of the CDR3 is TGTGCCAGCAGCTTAGTCAGCAGCTCTGGAAACACCATATATTTT. It translates to CASSLVSSSGNTIYF.

CDR3 DNA sequence: TGTGCCAGCAGTTACGGGCGCAATCAGCCCCAGCATTTT. It specifies CASSYGRNQPQHF. The genes are TRBV6-5 and TRBJ1-5; D gene ambiguous. CDR3 size: 13 residues. Germline V CDR1 and CDR2: MNHEY, SVGAGI. The V end was cut by 2 bases, the J end by 2 bases, with 4 bases between.

The CDR3 DNA reads TGCAGTGGCAGCACAGGACGGCGGGATACGCAGTATTTT. It specifies CSGSTGRRDTQYF. The chain employs TRBV20-1 and TRBJ2-3; tentative D call: TRBD1 (5 bases). V dropped 7 bases and J dropped 6 bases, with 17 bases sitting between them. Germline CDR1 DFQATT, CDR2 SNEGSKA (reference sequence). The CDR3 has 13 residues.

The rearrangement uses TRBV6-1 and TRBJ2-7, with a possible D match to TRBD1 (6 bases). The V gene's germline CDR1 is MNHNS and CDR2 SASEGT. V was pared by 3 bases and J by 7 bases, with 16 bases between. This CDR3 spans 14 amino acids. The CDR3 DNA reads as TGTGCCAGCAGTGATCGGGACAAAACGCAAGAGCAGTACTTC. Translation gives CASSDRDKTQEQYF.

The chain employs TRBV6-1 and TRBJ2-7; D possibly matches TRBD1 or TRBD2 (5 bases each). The CDR3 has 13 residues. Germline CDR1 is MNHNS and CDR2 is SASEGT. V dropped 7 bases and J dropped 4 bases, with 14 bases sitting between them. Written as DNA, the CDR3 is TGTGCCAGCACCAACCGTTGGGGGTACGAGCAGTACTTC. Its translation: CASTNRWGYEQYF.

The rearrangement uses TRBV6-2 or TRBV6-3 and TRBJ1-5; TRBD1 agrees at 9 bases. The CDR3 has 15 residues. Germline V gives CDR1 MNHEY, CDR2 SVGEGT. V was clipped by 6 bases and J by 3 bases; unmatched bases: 6. Here the CDR3 reads CASRLGTGFNQPQHF. In nucleotides, the CDR3 is TGTGCCAGCAGGCTAGGGACAGGGTTCAATCAGCCCCAGCATTTT.

The chain links TRBV7-2 to TRBJ2-7; 9 bases align to TRBD1. The CDR3 totals 18 residues. The junction had 16 bases not matched to a gene; V was cut back by 1 base and J by 6 bases. CDR1 is SGHTA, CDR2 FQGNSA, per germline. The CDR3 nucleotides read TGTGCCAGCAGCTTAGACCTCCTCCGGGACAGGGTCGGAAGCGAGCAGTACTTC. Its translation is CASSLDLLRDRVGSEQYF.

This clonotype has more than one count but fewer than ten. The rearrangement uses TRBV20-1 and TRBJ2-7; TRBD2 matches at 13 bases. Per the germline V gene, CDR1 is DFQATT and CDR2 is SNEGSKA (reference sequence). Unmatched junction bases numbered 6, after V lost 4 bases and J lost 0 bases. The CDR3 sequence is 16 residues long. The CDR3 loop reads CSAKGTSGKSSYEQYF. CDR3 nucleotide sequence: TGCAGTGCTAAGGGGACTAGCGGGAAGAGCTCCTACGAGCAGTACTTC.

This clonotype was picked up a small number of times. The chain combines TRBV7-2 with TRBJ1-5, with TRBD1 as a possible D gene (5 bases). V was trimmed by 3 bases and J by 10 bases, leaving 13 bases between them. Germline V lookup: CDR1 SGHTA, CDR2 FQGNSA. The CDR3 covers 13 residues. CDR3 sequence (DNA): TGTGCCAGCAGCTTGGGACGGGATAAACCCCAGCATTTT. Protein sequence: CASSLGRDKPQHF.

The table lists this clonotype with a few counts. The rearrangement links TRBV2 to TRBJ2-3; TRBD1 matches 9 bases. CDR3 size: 16 residues. Losses at the gene ends were 5 bases for V and 0 bases for J; bases not matched to a gene: 6. In germline, CDR1 is SNHLY, CDR2 FYNNEI. CDR3 in amino acids: CASSPYRGRSTDTQYF. CDR3 sequence (DNA): TGTGCCAGCAGTCCTTACAGGGGGCGTAGCACAGATACGCAGTATTTT.

This clonotype was observed a few times. J is TRBJ1-1 and V is TRBV20-1; weak D call: TRBD1 (5 bases). CDR1 is DFQATT and CDR2 is SNEGSKA in the germline V gene (reference sequence). The CDR3 sequence is 11 residues long. The CDR3 sequence: CRGVLNTEAFF. The CDR3, as DNA: TGCAGGGGGGTCCTAAACACTGAAGCTTTCTTT.

CDR3 protein: CAAGGGLAGELFF. DNA of the CDR3: TGTGCCGCAGGCGGGGGGCTTGCCGGGGAGCTGTTTTTT. V gene TRBV24-1 combines with J gene TRBJ2-2; 8 positions agree with TRBD2. This CDR3 has 13 amino acids. Germline V gene sequence: CDR1 KGHDR, CDR2 SFDVKD. The V and J ends lost 12 bases and 6 bases, in that order; junction bases with no gene match: 8.

This chain links TRBV14 with TRBJ2-1, with TRBD1 identical over 7 bases. This CDR3 contains 15 residues. V was pared by 4 bases and J by 3 bases, with 6 bases of the junction left unmatched. The germline V gene has CDR1 SGHDN and CDR2 FVKESK. CDR3 sequence: CASSPRQGSYNEQFF. DNA for the CDR3: TGTGCCAGCAGCCCCCGACAGGGTAGCTACAATGAGCAGTTCTTC.

With respect to this clonotype: Here the CDR3 omits its conserved ending phenylalanine or tryptophan, so a read error is the likely source. The rearrangement joins TRBV24-1 to TRBJ2-7; D remains ambiguous. Germline V gene data show CDR1 as KGHDR and CDR2 as SFDVKD. There are 13 residues in the CDR3. Trimming took off 4 bases at V and 4 bases at J, with 10 bases between the two ends. CDR3 residues: CATSDWTGYEQYL. The CDR3 coding sequence is TGTGCCACCAGTGACTGGACCGGGTACGAGCAGTACCTC.